The text below deals with one T cell receptor (beta chain). The V gene lost 1 base and the J gene lost 5 bases, with 15 bases spanning the gap. This CDR3 spans 16 amino acids. Germline V gene data show CDR1 as MGHRA and CDR2 as YSYEKL. This record belongs to a study of blood T cell repertoires in COVID-19. The repertoire was sequenced with immunoSEQ multiplex PCR; TCRdb's copy has only in-frame clones and lacks some. The sample has some 420,000 clones; 80% to 90% are singletons. What was sequenced was PBMCs or T cells enriched from blood (not recorded which). This sequence joins TRBV4-1 and TRBJ2-1; D perhaps matches TRBD2 (6 bases). The clonotype originates from a man between 25 and 39 years old who had recovered from COVID-19. CDR3 sequence (DNA): TGCGCCAGCAGCCAAGTTGTAAGCGGGCCTAACAATGAGCAGTTCTTC. Residues: CASSQVVSGPNNEQFF.